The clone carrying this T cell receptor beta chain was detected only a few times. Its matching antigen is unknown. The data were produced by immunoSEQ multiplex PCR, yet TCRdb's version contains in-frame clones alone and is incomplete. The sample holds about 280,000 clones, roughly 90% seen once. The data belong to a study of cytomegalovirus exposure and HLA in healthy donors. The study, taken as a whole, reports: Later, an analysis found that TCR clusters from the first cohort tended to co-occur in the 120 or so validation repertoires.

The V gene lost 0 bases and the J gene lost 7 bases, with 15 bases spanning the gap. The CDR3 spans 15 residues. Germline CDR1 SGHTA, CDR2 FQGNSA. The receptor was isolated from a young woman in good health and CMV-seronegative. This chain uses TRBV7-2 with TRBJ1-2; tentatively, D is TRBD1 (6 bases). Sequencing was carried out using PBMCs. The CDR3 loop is CASSLAQGRSGGYTF. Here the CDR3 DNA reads TGTGCCAGCAGCTTAGCACAGGGCCGGTCCGGTGGCTACACCTTC.